One sample yielded the 15 T cell receptor beta chains listed below, sequenced in a study of blood T cell repertoires in COVID-19. Profiled with immunoSEQ multiplex PCR; TCRdb holds only in-frame clones, not every one. The sample lists 260,000 or so clones; 85% to 90% were seen once. The source material was PBMCs or T cells enriched from blood (not recorded which). Receptors originate from a man aged 18 to 30 who had recovered from COVID-19.

This clone was seen at least ten times. The chain couples TRBV5-8 to TRBJ2-7, with TRBD1 matching over 11 bases. The CDR3 is 15 amino acids. Germline V CDR1 and CDR2: SGHTS, YDEGEE. Trimming cost V 5 bases and J 3 bases; bases outside gene matches: 7. The CDR3 region is CASSPDRGRHYEQYF. CDR3 bases: TGTGCCAGCAGTCCGGACAGGGGGCGACACTACGAGCAGTACTTC.

This clone was recorded a few times. CDR3 residues: CASSLRAERGLYNEQFF. The CDR3 DNA reads as TGTGCCAGCAGCCTCCGTGCGGAGCGGGGGCTATACAATGAGCAGTTCTTC. The chain combines TRBV7-9 with TRBJ2-1; 8 bases fit TRBD2. The CDR3 has 17 amino acids. V lost 5 bases and J lost 4; bases outside the gene matches: 13. Germline CDR1 reads SEHNR; CDR2 reads FQNEAQ (reference sequence).

This clone was counted a few times. The V and J genes are TRBV6-4 and TRBJ2-1; D possibly corresponds to TRBD2 (5 bases). Germline loops: CDR1 MRHNA, CDR2 SNTAGT. The V gene lost 2 bases and the J gene lost 9 bases, with 17 bases spanning the gap. The CDR3 consists of 15 residues. The CDR3 DNA reads TGTGCCAGCAGTGACGTCCCCAGGAGGACCGGTGAGCAGTTCTTC. It codes for CASSDVPRRTGEQFF.

The rearrangement links TRBV6-5 to TRBJ2-1; 7 bases align to TRBD2. The CDR3 runs to 14 residues. The junction had 8 bases not matched to a gene; V was cut back by 6 bases and J by 6 bases. The germline V gene encodes CDR1 MNHEY and CDR2 SVGAGI. CDR3 protein: CASRKIPGGNEQFF. The CDR3 DNA sequence: TGTGCCAGCAGAAAAATACCGGGGGGCAATGAGCAGTTCTTC.

This clone appeared a few times. The chain employs TRBV7-9 and TRBJ2-2; TRBD2 agrees at 14 bases. Looked up from germline, CDR1 is SEHNR and CDR2 is FQNEAQ (reference sequence). The trim removed 5 bases at V and 6 bases at J, leaving 14 bases unmatched. The CDR3 covers 19 residues. The CDR3 spells CASSRAGTSGSPSAGELFF. DNA for the CDR3: TGTGCCAGCAGCCGAGCCGGGACTAGCGGGAGCCCCTCCGCCGGGGAGCTGTTTTTT. Full variable domain (rest looked up from reference TRBV7-9 and TRBJ2-2): DTGVSQNPRHKITKRGQNVTFRCDPISEHNRLYWYRQTLGQGPEFLTYFQNEAQLEKSRLLSDRFSAERPKGSFSTLEIQRTEQGDSAMYLCASSRAGTSGSPSAGELFFGEGSRLTVL.

The chain joins TRBV5-1 to TRBJ1-3; D is unresolved. The CDR3 spans 15 residues. Germline CDR1 and CDR2: SGHRS and YFSETQ. V was trimmed by 0 bases and J by 2 bases, leaving 9 bases between them. CDR3: CASSLDASTGNTIYF. The CDR3 coding sequence is TGCGCCAGCAGCTTGGATGCCAGTACTGGAAACACCATATATTTT.

This rearrangement joins TRBV19 to TRBJ2-5, with D perhaps TRBD2 (5 bases). Trimming left V 3 bases short and J 4 bases short, with 15 bases between. This CDR3 is 15 amino acids long. The V gene's germline CDR1 is LNHDA and CDR2 SQIVND (reference sequence). CDR3 nucleotides: TGTGCCAGTAGTATTCTTGGTGGCGGACTAGAGACCCAGTACTTC. It specifies CASSILGGGLETQYF.

This clone was counted many times. The chain carries TRBV6-4 and TRBJ2-1, with a weak D call TRBD2 (6 bases). Trimming took 4 bases from V and 2 from J, leaving 12 bases between them. CDR3 length equals 15 residues. Germline V gives CDR1 MRHNA, CDR2 SNTAGT. CDR3 protein: CASSAGDSAYNEQFF. For the CDR3, the DNA is TGTGCCAGCAGTGCCGGGGACTCGGCCTACAATGAGCAGTTCTTC.

The chain joins TRBV5-1 to TRBJ1-3; 7 nucleotides agree with TRBD1. The germline V gene encodes CDR1 SGHRS and CDR2 YFSETQ. The CDR3 sequence is 15 residues long. The V and J ends lost 5 bases and 0 bases, in that order; junction bases with no gene match: 5. Here the CDR3 DNA reads TGCGCCAGCAGGCCGACAGGGTTCTCTGGAAACACCATATATTTT. It specifies CASRPTGFSGNTIYF. The variable domain in full, completed from reference TRBV5-1 and TRBJ1-3, reads KAGVTQTPRYLIKTRGQQVTLSCSPISGHRSVSWYQQTPGQGLQFLFEYFSETQRNKGNFPGRFSGRQFSNSRSEMNVSTLELGDSALYLCASRPTGFSGNTIYFGEGSWLTVV.

The V gene is TRBV5-1, the J gene TRBJ1-2; 8 bases are a match to TRBD1. CDR1 SGHRS and CDR2 YFSETQ come from the germline V gene. The junction had 5 bases not matched to a gene; V was cut back by 4 bases and J by 3 bases. The CDR3 has 14 amino acids. As DNA, the CDR3 is TGCGCCAGCAGCGAGACAGGGGTAGACTATGGCTACACCTTC. Protein product: CASSETGVDYGYTF.

The V and J genes are TRBV7-9 and TRBJ2-2; D is uncertain. The germline V gene has CDR1 SEHNR and CDR2 FQNEAQ (reference sequence). The CDR3 consists of 14 residues. V lost 1 base, J lost 3 bases, and 6 bases lay in between. The CDR3: CASSLGHYTGELFF. The CDR3 DNA reads as TGTGCCAGCAGCTTAGGACACTACACCGGGGAGCTGTTTTTT.

This chain uses TRBV28 with TRBJ1-2, with TRBD1 as a possible D gene (6 bases). From germline, CDR1 is MDHEN and CDR2 SYDVKM. Trimming removed 7 bases from V and 8 bases from J, with 32 bases in between. CDR3 length equals 18 residues. The CDR3 sequence is CASKEAPGQGWNGNGYTF. CDR3 in DNA: TGTGCCAGCAAGGAGGCACCGGGGCAGGGGTGGAACGGGAACGGCTACACCTTC.

The chain is built from TRBV7-9 and TRBJ2-5; 7 bases map to TRBD2. The CDR3 runs to 15 residues. V was pared by 5 bases and J by 0 bases, with 6 bases of the junction left unmatched. Germline CDR1 is SEHNR and CDR2 is FQNEAQ (reference sequence). CDR3 protein: CASSPMGGDQETQYF. The CDR3 nucleotides read TGTGCCAGCAGCCCAATGGGGGGGGACCAAGAGACCCAGTACTTC.

The J gene is TRBJ2-7, the V gene TRBV12-3 or TRBV12-4; 7 bases fit TRBD1. This CDR3 comprises 13 residues. V dropped 1 base and J dropped 5; count of bases not matched to a gene: 2. The CDR3 protein is CASSLGTGDEQYF. CDR3 in DNA: TGTGCCAGCAGTTTAGGGACAGGCGACGAGCAGTACTTC.

The gene calls are TRBV5-1 and TRBJ2-7; 9 bases are shared with TRBD1. CDR3 length: 14 residues. Germline V gene data show CDR1 as SGHRS and CDR2 as YFSETQ. V gave up 5 bases and J gave up 1 base; unmatched junction bases: 4. CDR3 DNA sequence: TGCGCCAGCAGATTAGGGACAGGGTCCTACGAGCAGTACTTC. Encoded protein: CASRLGTGSYEQYF.